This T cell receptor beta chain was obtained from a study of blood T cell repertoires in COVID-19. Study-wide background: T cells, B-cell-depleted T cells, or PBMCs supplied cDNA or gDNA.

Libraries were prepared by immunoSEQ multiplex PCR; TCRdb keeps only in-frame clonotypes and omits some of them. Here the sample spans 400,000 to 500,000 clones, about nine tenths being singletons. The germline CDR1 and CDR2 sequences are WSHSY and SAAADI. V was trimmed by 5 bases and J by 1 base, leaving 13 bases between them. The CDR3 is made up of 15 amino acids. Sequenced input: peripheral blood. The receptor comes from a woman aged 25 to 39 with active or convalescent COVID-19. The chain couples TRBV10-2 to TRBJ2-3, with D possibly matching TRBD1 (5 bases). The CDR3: CASSRTFVGTDTQYF. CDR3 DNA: TGCGCCAGCAGTCGGACATTCGTCGGCACAGATACGCAGTATTTT.